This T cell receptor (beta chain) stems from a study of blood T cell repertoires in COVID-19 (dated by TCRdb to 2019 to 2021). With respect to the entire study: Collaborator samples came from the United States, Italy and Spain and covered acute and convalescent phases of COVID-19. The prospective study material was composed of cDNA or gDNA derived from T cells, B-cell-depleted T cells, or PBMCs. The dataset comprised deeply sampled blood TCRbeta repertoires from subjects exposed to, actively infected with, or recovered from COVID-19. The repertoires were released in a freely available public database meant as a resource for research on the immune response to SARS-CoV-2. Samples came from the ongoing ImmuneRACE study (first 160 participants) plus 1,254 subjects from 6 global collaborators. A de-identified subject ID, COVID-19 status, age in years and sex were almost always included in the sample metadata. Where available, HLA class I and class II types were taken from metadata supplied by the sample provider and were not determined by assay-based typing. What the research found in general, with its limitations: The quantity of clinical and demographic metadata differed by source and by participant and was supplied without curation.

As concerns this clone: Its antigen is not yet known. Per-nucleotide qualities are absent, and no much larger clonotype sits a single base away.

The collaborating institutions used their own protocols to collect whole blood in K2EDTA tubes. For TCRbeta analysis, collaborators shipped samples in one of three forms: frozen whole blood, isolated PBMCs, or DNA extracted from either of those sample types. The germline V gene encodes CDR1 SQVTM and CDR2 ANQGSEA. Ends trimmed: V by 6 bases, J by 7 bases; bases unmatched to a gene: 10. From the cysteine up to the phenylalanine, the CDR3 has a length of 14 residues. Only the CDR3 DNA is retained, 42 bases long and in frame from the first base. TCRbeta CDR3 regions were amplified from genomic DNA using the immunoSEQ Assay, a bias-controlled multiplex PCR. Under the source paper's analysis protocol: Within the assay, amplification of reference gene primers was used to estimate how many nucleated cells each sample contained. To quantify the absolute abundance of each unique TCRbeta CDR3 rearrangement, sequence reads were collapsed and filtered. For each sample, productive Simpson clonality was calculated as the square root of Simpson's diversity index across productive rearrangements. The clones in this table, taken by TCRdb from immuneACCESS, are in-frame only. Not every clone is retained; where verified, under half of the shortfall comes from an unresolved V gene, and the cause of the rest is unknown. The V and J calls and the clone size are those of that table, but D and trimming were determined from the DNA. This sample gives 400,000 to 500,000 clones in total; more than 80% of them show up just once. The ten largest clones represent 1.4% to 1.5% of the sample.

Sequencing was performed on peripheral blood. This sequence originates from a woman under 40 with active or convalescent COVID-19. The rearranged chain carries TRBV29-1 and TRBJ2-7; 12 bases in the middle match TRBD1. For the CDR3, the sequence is CSVEPGQGAGEQYF. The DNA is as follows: TGCAGCGTCGAACCGGGACAGGGGGCTGGGGAGCAGTACTTC.